This TCR beta chain appears in the sequencing data of a study of patients and donors after allogeneic stem cell transplantation. TCRdb re-called the RT-PCR reads through MiXCR, storing one row per CDR3 protein. Here the sample spans roughly 200,000 distinct CDR3 sequences, about 38% being singletons. V lost 3 bases to trimming and J lost 3 bases, with 13 bases between them. The CDR3 has 15 amino acids. Germline V gives CDR1 SGHTA, CDR2 FQGNSA. The clonotype comes from a human donor who was either an allogeneic HSCT recipient or a stem cell or donor lymphocyte infusion donor (not recorded which). It is not recorded whose cells these are; they may come from a transplant donor. Source material: blood, either unsorted or a sorted T cell fraction (not recorded which). This rearrangement joins TRBV7-2 to TRBJ2-3, with unresolved D. The CDR3 DNA follows: TGTGCCAGCAGCTTGCAGAGATGGAAAACAGATACGCAGTATTTT. Its translation is CASSLQRWKTDTQYF.